This paragraph covers one T cell receptor (beta chain) sequence. Its antigen is still unknown. The sample comes from a study of T cell responses to AZD1222 COVID-19 vaccine. Findings of the study overall: Spike was spanned by vaccine-associated CD4 TCRs, with dominance at 160-218 and 743-854. The study sampled repertoires only after the peak T cell response. Seropositive status at baseline applied to only a handful of AZD1222 recipients.

Trimming shortened V by 9 bases and J by 7 bases, and 12 bases separated the two germline ends. There are 11 residues in the CDR3. From germline, CDR1 is LGHNT and CDR2 FRNRAP. Some clones are missing from TCRdb's copy, which holds only in-frame ones; the method was immunoSEQ multiplex PCR. The sample has roughly 150,000 clones, 85% to 95% seen once. This chain connects TRBV12-5 to TRBJ1-2; D call uncertain. This clonotype was sampled from an adult who received the AZD1222 COVID-19 vaccine. The source was peripheral blood, collected 28 days after the second AZD1222 dose. The CDR3 protein is CASRFLIGYTF. Here the CDR3 DNA reads TGTGCTAGCCGGTTTCTAATTGGCTACACCTTC. The full variable domain, in which reference TRBV12-5 and TRBJ1-2 provide the parts outside the CDR3, is DARVTQTPRHKVTEMGQEVTMRCQPILGHNTVFWYRQTMMQGLELLAYFRNRAPLDDSGMPKDRFSAEMPDATLATLKIQPSEPRDSAVYFCASRFLIGYTFGSGTRLTVV.